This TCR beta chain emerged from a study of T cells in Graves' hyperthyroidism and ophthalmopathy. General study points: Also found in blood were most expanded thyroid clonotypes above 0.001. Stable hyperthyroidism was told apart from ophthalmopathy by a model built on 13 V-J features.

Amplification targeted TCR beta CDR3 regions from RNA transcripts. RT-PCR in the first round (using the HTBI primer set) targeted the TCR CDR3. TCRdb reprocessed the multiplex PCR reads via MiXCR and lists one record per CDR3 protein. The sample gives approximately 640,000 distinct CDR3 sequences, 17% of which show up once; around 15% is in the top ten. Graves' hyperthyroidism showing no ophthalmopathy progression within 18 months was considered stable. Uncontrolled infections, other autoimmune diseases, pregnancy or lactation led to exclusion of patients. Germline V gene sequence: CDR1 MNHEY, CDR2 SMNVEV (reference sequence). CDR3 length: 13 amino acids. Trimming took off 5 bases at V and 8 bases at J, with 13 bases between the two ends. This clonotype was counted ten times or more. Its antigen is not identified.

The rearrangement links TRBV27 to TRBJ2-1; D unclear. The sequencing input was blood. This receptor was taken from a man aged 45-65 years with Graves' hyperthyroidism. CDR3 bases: TGTGCCAGCAGTCCCCTCGATGGCGATGAGCAGTTCTTC. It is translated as CASSPLDGDEQFF.